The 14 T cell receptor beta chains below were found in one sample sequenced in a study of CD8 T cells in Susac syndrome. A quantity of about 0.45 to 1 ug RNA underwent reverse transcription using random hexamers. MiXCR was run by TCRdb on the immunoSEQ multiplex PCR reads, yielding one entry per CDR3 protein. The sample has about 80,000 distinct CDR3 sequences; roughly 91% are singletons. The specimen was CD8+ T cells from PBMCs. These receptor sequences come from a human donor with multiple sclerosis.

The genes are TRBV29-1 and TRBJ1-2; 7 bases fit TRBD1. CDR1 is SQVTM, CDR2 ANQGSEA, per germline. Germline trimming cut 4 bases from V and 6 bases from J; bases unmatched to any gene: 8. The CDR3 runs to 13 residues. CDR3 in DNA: TGCAGCGTTGTTTTGGAGGGGGCCAATGGCTACACCTTC. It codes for CSVVLEGANGYTF.

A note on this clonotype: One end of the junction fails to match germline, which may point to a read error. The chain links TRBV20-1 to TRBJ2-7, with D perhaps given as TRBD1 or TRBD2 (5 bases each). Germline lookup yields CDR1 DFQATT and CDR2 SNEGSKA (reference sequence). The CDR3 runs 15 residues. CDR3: CSATHAGTESSEQYF. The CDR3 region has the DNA TGCAGTGCGACTCATGCCGGGACCGAGTCCTCCGAGCAGTACTTC.

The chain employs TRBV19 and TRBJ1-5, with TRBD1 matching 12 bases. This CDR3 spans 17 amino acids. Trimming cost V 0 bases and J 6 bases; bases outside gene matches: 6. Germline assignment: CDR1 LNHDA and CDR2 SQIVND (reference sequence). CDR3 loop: CASSIEWDRGLGQPQHF. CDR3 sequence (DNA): TGTGCCAGTAGTATAGAGTGGGACAGGGGGCTGGGTCAGCCCCAGCATTTT.

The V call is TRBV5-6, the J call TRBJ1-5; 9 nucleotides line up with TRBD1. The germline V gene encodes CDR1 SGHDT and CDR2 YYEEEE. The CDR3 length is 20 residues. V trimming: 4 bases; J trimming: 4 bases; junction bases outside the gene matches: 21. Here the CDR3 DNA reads TGTGCCAGCAGCCCATGTACGGGACAGGGAAGGGGATTAAGAAATCAGCCCCAGCATTTT. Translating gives CASSPCTGQGRGLRNQPQHF.

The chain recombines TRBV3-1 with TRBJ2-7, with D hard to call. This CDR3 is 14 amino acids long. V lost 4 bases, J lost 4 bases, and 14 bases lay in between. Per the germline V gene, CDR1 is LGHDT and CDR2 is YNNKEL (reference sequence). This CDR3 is CASSLEEAPYEQYF. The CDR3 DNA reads TGTGCCAGCAGCCTGGAAGAGGCCCCGTACGAGCAGTACTTC.

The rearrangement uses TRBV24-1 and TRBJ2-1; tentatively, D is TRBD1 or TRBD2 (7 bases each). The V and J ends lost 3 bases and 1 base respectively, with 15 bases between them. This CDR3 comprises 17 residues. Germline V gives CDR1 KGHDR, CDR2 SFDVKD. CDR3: CATSDDHQGGSYNEQFF. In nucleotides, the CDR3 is TGTGCCACCAGTGATGATCATCAGGGGGGGTCCTACAATGAGCAGTTCTTC.

The CDR3 sequence: CASHQGSSGGRETQYF. CDR3 in DNA: TGTGCCAGCCACCAGGGGAGTTCTGGGGGGCGAGAGACCCAGTACTTC. The chain combines TRBV12-3 or TRBV12-4 with TRBJ2-5; D possibly matches TRBD1 or TRBD2 (6 bases each). CDR3 length: 16 residues. Trimming removed 8 bases from V and 4 bases from J, with 23 bases in between.

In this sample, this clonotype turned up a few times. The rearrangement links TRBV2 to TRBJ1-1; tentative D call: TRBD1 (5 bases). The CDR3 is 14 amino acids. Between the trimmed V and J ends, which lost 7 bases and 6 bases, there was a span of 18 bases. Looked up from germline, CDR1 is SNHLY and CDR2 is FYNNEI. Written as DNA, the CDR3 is TGTGCCAGCACTCCCCTCGGGGGAAGGGCTGAAGCTTTCTTT. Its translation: CASTPLGGRAEAFF.

CDR3 DNA: TGCAGTGCCCTGGGGGCACCGGGGACACTGTCCTACGAGCAGTACTTC. Amino acid sequence: CSALGAPGTLSYEQYF. The chain couples TRBV20-1 to TRBJ2-7; TRBD1 might be the D (6 bases). The CDR3 runs to 16 residues. Germline CDR1 reads DFQATT; CDR2 reads SNEGSKA (reference sequence). V lost 6 bases and J lost 1, with 22 bases in between.

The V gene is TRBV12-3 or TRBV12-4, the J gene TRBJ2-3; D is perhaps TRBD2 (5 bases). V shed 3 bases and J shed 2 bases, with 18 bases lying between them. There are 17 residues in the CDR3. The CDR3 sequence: CASSFIPGKKPTDTQYF. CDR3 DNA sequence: TGTGCCAGCAGTTTCATCCCGGGGAAGAAACCCACAGATACGCAGTATTTT.

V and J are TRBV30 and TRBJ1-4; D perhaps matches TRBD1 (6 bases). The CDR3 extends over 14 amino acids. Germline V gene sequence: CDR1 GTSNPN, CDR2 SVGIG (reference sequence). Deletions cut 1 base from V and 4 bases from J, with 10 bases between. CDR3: CAWSAGALNEKLFF. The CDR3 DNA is TGTGCCTGGAGTGCGGGGGCCCTTAATGAAAAACTGTTTTTT.

The CDR3 DNA reads as TGTGCCAGCATGGCCATGGGGGGAAACACTGAAGCTTTCTTT. It is translated as CASMAMGGNTEAFF. The V call is TRBV11-2, the J call TRBJ1-1; D perhaps matches TRBD1 (5 bases). V lost 7 bases and J 2 bases, leaving 14 bases between the germline ends. CDR1 and CDR2 from the germline V gene are SGHAT and FQNNGV. The CDR3 loop spans 14 amino acids.

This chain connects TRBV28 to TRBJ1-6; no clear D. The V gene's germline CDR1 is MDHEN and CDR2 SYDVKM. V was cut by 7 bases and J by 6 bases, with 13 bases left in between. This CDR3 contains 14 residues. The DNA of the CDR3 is TGTGCCAGCACCCTCGGGTTAGCTAATTCACCCCTCCACTTT. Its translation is CASTLGLANSPLHF.

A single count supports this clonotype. CDR3: CASSFGSSYNEQFF. DNA of the CDR3: TGTGCCAGCAGTTTCGGGAGCTCCTACAATGAGCAGTTCTTC. This rearrangement joins TRBV12-3 or TRBV12-4 to TRBJ2-1; weak D call: TRBD2 (6 bases). Trimming took 3 bases from V and 0 from J, leaving 6 bases between them. The CDR3 extends over 14 amino acids.